This T cell receptor beta chain was identified during a study of blood T cell repertoires in COVID-19. Study as a whole: Sites in the United States, Italy and Spain provided acute and convalescent COVID-19 samples.

There are 16 residues in the CDR3. V dropped 5 bases and J dropped 2; count of bases not matched to a gene: 9. CDR1 is MNHEY and CDR2 is SMNVEV in the germline V gene (reference sequence). Per the authors' pipeline: Amplification of reference gene primers provided the estimated nucleated cell counts. Only in-frame clones appear in the TCRdb table, and some are missing; sequencing was by immunoSEQ multiplex PCR. Clonal size and the V and J genes are those of that table, whereas D and trimming came from the DNA. The sample carries about 69,000 clones, roughly 80% recorded once. The chain recombines TRBV27 with TRBJ1-2; TRBD1 matches 9 bases. The clonotype was recovered from a woman aged 80 or over with acute or convalescent COVID-19. The specimen sequenced was peripheral blood. CDR3: CASSPIGDRENYGYTF. Written as DNA, the CDR3 is TGTGCCAGCAGTCCCATTGGGGACAGGGAGAACTATGGCTACACCTTC.